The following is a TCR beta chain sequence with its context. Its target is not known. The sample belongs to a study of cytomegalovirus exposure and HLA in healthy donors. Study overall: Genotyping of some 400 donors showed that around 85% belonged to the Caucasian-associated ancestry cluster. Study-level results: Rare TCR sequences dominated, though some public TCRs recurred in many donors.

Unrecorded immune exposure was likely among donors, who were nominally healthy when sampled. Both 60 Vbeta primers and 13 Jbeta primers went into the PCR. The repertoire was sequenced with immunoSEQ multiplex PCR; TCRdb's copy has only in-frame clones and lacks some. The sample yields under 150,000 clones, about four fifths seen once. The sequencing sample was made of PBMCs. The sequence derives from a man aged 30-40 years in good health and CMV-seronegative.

For the CDR3, the DNA is TGTGCCAGCAGTTTAGTGACAGGGCCCTACGAGCAGTACTTC. It translates to CASSLVTGPYEQYF. This chain uses TRBV27 with TRBJ2-7, with 7 positions matching TRBD1. The CDR3 runs to 14 residues. Germline V CDR1 and CDR2: MNHEY, SMNVEV (reference sequence). After removal of 2 bases from V and 2 bases from J, the junction contained 3 bases not matched to a gene.